The source of this T cell receptor beta chain is a study of T cells after yellow fever vaccination. Study-wide results and caveats: Repertoires sorted by FACS could include abundant clonotypes that are contaminants from the bulk population.

The V end lost 1 base, the J end lost 7 bases, and 7 bases lay between the germline ends. This CDR3 has 13 amino acids. Germline V gene data show CDR1 as SGHTA and CDR2 as FQGNSA. This clonotype was detected only a few times. What it binds is unknown. MiXCR was run by TCRdb on the 5' RACE reads, yielding one entry per CDR3 protein. The sample yields hundreds of thousands of distinct CDR3 sequences, about 13% seen once. The chain joins TRBV7-2 to TRBJ2-2, with D perhaps TRBD2 (5 bases). The receptor was derived from a man aged 25 to 40 who received the YFV17D yellow fever vaccine. This specimen was PBMCs, taken on the day of the yellow fever booster vaccination. The CDR3 region is CASSLERDGELFF. The CDR3 nucleotides read TGTGCCAGCAGCTTAGAGAGGGACGGGGAGCTGTTTTTT. The full variable domain, with the rest looked up from reference TRBV7-2 and TRBJ2-2, is GAGVSQSPSNKVTEKGKDVELRCDPISGHTALYWYRQSLGQGLEFLIYFQGNSAPDKSGLPSDRFSAERTGGSVSTLTIQRTQQEDSAVYLCASSLERDGELFFGEGSRLTVL.